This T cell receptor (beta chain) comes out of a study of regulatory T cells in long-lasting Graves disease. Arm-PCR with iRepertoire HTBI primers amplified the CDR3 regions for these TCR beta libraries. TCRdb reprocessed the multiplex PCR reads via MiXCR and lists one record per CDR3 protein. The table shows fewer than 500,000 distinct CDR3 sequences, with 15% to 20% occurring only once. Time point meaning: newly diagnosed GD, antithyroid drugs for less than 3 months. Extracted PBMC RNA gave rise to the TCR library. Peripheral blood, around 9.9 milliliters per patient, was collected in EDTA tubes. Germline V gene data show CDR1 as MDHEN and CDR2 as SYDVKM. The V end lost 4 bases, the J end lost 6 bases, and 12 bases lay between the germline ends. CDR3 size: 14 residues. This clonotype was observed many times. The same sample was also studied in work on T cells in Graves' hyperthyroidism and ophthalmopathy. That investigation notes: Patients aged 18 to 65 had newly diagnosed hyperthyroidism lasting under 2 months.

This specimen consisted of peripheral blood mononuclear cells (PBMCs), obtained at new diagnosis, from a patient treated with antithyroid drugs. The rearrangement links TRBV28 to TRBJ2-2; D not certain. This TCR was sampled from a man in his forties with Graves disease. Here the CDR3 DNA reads TGTGCCAGCAGTTCCCCAAGTAGTTCCGGGGAGCTGTTTTTT. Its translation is CASSSPSSSGELFF.